This TCR beta chain is from a study of monozygotic twins with inflammatory bowel disease. This CDR3 has 16 amino acids. Germline V CDR1 and CDR2: GTSNPN, SVGIG (reference sequence). With eight separate reactions per sample, the authors made cDNA. Template switching added UMIs carrying a 6-nucleotide sample barcode. TCRdb reprocessed the 5' RACE reads, keeping one entry per CDR3 protein, no DNA. The sample table sets out 300,000 to 400,000 distinct CDR3 sequences. The TCR sequence derives from a human donor with ulcerative colitis or Crohn's disease, or a healthy co-twin of an affected twin (not recorded which). Sequenced sample: blood. V and J are TRBV30 and TRBJ1-2; TCRdb picks TRBD1, but there is no DNA to check that call. The CDR3: CAWSRGSSGTGYGYTF.